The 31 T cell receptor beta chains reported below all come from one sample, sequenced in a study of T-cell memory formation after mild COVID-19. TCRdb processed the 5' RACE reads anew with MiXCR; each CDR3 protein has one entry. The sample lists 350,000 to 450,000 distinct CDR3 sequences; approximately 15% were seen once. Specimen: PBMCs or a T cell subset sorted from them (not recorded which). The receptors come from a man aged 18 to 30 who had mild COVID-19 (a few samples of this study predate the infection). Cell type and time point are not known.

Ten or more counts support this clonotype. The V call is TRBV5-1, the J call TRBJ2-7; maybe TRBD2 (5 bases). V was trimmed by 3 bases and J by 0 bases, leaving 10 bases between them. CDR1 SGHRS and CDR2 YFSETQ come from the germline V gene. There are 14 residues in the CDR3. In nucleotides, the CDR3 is TGCGCCAGCAGCTCAGAAGGGAGCTCCTACGAGCAGTACTTC. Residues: CASSSEGSSYEQYF. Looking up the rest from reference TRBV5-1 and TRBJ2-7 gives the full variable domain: KAGVTQTPRYLIKTRGQQVTLSCSPISGHRSVSWYQQTPGQGLQFLFEYFSETQRNKGNFPGRFSGRQFSNSRSEMNVSTLELGDSALYLCASSSEGSSYEQYFGPGTRLTVT.

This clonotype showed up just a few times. This CDR3 reads CASTGTGGLELFF. The CDR3 DNA follows: TGCGCCAGCACCGGGACTGGCGGTCTGGAACTGTTTTTT. The chain employs TRBV4-1 and TRBJ1-4; tentative D call: TRBD1 (5 bases). Germline V gene lookup returns CDR1 MGHRA and CDR2 YSYEKL. The CDR3 is made up of 13 amino acids. Trimming pared 7 bases from V and 12 bases from J, leaving 18 bases between.

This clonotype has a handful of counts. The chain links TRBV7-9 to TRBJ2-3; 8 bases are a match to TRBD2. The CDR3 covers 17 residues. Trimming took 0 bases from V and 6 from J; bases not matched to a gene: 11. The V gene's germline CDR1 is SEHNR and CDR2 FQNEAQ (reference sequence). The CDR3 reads CASSLALSGGAQDTQYF. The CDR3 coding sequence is TGTGCCAGCAGCTTAGCGCTTTCCGGGGGGGCCCAGGATACGCAGTATTTT.

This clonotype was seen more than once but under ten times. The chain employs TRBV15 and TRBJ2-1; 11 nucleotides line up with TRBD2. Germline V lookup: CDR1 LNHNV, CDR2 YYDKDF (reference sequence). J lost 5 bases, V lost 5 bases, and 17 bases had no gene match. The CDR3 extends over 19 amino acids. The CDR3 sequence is CATSGGGQAGLAANNEQFF. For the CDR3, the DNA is TGTGCCACCAGCGGCGGTGGACAGGCGGGACTAGCGGCCAACAATGAGCAGTTCTTC.

The chain's CDR3 is CASRTQGAGNQPQHF. The CDR3 DNA is TGTGCCAGCAGAACCCAGGGGGCCGGCAATCAGCCCCAGCATTTT. The gene calls are TRBV6-5 and TRBJ1-5, with 8 bases fitting TRBD1. The V segment lost 6 bases and the J segment 2 bases; nucleotides outside the gene matches: 6. Per germline, CDR1 MNHEY and CDR2 SVGAGI. CDR3 length: 15 residues.

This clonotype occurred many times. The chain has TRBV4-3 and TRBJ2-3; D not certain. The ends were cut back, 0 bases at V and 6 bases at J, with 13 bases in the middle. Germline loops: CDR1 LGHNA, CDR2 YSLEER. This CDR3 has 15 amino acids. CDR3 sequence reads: CASSQDLRSLDTQYF. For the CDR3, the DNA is TGCGCCAGCAGCCAAGACCTTAGGAGTTTGGATACGCAGTATTTT.

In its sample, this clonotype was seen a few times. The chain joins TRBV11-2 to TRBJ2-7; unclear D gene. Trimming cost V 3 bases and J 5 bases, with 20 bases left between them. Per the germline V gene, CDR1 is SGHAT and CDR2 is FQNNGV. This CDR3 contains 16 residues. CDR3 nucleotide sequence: TGTGCCAGCAGCTTTAGGGAAGCCCGGTTCTTCAACGAGCAGTACTTC. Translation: CASSFREARFFNEQYF.

The CDR3 nucleotides read TGTGCCAGCAGCTTGACCGGGACCGACTCCTACGAGCAGTACTTC. Amino acid sequence: CASSLTGTDSYEQYF. This rearrangement joins TRBV5-4 to TRBJ2-7; D is possibly TRBD1 or TRBD2 (5 bases each). In germline, CDR1 is SGHNT, CDR2 YYREEE (reference sequence). The CDR3 has 15 residues. V gave up 1 base and J gave up 0 bases, with 11 bases separating them.

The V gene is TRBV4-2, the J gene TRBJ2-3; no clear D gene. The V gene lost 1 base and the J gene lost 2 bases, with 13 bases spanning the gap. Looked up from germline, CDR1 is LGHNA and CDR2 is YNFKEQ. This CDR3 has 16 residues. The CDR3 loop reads CASSQGLELNTDTQYF. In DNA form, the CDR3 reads TGTGCCAGCAGCCAAGGGTTGGAGCTTAACACAGATACGCAGTATTTT.

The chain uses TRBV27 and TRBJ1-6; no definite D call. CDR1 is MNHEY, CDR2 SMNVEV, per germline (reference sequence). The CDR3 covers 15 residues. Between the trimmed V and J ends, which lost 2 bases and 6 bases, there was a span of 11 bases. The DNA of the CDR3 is TGTGCCAGCAGTTTAGGCGGAGGAGGTAATTCACCCCTCCACTTT. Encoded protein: CASSLGGGGNSPLHF.

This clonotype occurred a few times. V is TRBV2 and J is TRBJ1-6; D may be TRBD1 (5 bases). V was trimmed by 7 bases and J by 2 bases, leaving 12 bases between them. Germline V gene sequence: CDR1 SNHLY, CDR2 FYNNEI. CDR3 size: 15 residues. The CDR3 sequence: CASISGWTYNSPLHF. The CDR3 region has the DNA TGTGCCAGCATATCAGGGTGGACCTATAATTCACCCCTCCACTTT.

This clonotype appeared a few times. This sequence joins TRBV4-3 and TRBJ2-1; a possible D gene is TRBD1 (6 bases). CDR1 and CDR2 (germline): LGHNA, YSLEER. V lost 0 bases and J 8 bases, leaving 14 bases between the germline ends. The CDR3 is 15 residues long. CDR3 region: CASSQDQGTFHEQFF. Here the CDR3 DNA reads TGCGCCAGCAGCCAAGATCAGGGGACATTCCATGAGCAGTTCTTC.

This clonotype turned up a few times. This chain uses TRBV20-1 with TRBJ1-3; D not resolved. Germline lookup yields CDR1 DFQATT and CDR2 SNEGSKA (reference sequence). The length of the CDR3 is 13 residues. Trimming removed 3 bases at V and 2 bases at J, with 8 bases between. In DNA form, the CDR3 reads TGCAGTGCTAGCAAGGGAACTGGAAACACCATATATTTT. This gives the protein CSASKGTGNTIYF.

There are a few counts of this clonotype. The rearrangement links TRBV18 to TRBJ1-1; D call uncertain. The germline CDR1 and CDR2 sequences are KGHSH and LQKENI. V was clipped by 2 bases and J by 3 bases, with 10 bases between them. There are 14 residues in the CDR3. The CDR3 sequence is CASSPAGGYTEAFF. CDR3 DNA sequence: TGTGCCAGCTCACCAGCTGGCGGGTACACTGAAGCTTTCTTT.

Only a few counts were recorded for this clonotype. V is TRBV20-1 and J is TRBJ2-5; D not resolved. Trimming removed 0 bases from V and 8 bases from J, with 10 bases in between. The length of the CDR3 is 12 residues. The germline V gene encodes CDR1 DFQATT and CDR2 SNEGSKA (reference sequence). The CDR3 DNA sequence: TGCAGTGCTAGAGACCCTCTAGTAACCCAGTACTTC. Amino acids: CSARDPLVTQYF.

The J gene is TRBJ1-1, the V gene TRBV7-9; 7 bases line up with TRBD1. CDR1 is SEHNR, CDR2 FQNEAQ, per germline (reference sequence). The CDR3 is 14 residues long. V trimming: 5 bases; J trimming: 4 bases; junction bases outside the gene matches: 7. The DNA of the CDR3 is TGTGCCAGCAGCCTCCAGACAGGGTCCACTGAAGCTTTCTTT. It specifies CASSLQTGSTEAFF.

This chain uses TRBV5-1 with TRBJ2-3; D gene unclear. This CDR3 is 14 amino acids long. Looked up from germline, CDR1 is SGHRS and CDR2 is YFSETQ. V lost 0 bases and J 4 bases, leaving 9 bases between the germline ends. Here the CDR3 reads CASSLGPPPDTQYF. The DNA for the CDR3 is TGCGCCAGCAGCTTGGGGCCGCCCCCAGATACGCAGTATTTT.

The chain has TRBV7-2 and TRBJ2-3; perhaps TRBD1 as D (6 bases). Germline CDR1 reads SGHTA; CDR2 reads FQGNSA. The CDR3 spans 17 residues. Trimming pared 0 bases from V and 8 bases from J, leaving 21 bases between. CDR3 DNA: TGTGCCAGCAGCTTAGCGCCGGGCTTCCAAGAAGGGGGTACGCAGTATTTT. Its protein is CASSLAPGFQEGGTQYF. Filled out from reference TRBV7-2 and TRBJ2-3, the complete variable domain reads GAGVSQSPSNKVTEKGKDVELRCDPISGHTALYWYRQSLGQGLEFLIYFQGNSAPDKSGLPSDRFSAERTGGSVSTLTIQRTQQEDSAVYLCASSLAPGFQEGGTQYFGPGTRLTVL.

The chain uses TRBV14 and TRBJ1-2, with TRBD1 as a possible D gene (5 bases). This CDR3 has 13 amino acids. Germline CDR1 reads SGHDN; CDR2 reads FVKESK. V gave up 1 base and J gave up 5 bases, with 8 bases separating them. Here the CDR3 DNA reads TGTGCCAGCAGCCAAGGACAGAGATATGGCTACACCTTC. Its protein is CASSQGQRYGYTF.

Here the CDR3 reads CASSSRGQVNEQFF. The DNA for the CDR3 is TGTGCCAGCAGCTCGAGGGGACAGGTCAATGAGCAGTTCTTC. V gene TRBV7-9 combines with J gene TRBJ2-1, with 8 bases aligning to TRBD1. The germline gives CDR1 SEHNR, CDR2 FQNEAQ (reference sequence). Trimming at V came to 4 bases and at J to 6 bases, leaving 5 bases not matched to a gene. The CDR3 is made up of 14 amino acids.

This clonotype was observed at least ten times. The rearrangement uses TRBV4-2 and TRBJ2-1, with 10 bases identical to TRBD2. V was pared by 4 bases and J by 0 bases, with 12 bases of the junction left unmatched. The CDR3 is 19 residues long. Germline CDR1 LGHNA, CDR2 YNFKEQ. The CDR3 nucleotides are TGTGCCAGCAGCCTCGACCGGCTAGCGGGGGTAGCCTCCTACAATGAGCAGTTCTTC. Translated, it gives CASSLDRLAGVASYNEQFF.

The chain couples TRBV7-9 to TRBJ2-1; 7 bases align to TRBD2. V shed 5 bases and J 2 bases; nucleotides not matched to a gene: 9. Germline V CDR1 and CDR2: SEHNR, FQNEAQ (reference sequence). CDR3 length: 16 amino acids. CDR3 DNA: TGTGCCAGCAGCCCCTTACCGGGGGGAGCCTACAATGAGCAGTTCTTC. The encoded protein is CASSPLPGGAYNEQFF.

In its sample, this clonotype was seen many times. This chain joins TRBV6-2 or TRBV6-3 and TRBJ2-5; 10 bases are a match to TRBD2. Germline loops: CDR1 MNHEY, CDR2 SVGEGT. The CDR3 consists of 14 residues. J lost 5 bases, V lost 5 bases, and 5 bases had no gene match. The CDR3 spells CASSRSGGAETQYF. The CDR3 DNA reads TGTGCCAGCAGTAGAAGCGGGGGGGCCGAGACCCAGTACTTC.

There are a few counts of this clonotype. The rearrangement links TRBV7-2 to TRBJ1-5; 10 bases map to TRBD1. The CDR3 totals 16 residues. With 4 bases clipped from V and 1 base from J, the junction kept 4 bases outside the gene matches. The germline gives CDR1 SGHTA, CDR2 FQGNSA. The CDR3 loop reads CASSSRDRGSNQPQHF. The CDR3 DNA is TGTGCCAGCAGCTCACGGGACAGGGGAAGCAATCAGCCCCAGCATTTT.

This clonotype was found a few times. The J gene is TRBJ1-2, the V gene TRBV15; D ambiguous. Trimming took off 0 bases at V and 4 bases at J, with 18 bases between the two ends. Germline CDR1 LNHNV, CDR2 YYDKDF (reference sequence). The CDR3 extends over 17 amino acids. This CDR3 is CATSRDYRSGYPYGYTF. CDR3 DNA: TGTGCCACCAGCAGAGATTATCGGTCAGGCTACCCCTATGGCTACACCTTC.

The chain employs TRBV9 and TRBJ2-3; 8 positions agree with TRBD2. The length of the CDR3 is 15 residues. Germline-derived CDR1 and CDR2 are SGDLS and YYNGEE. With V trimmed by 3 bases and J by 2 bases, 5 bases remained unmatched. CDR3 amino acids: CASSGGLGDTDTQYF. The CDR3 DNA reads TGTGCCAGCAGCGGGGGACTAGGAGACACAGATACGCAGTATTTT.

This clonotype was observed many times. The CDR3 spells CASSVGGRVTDTQYF. For the CDR3, the DNA is TGTGCCAGCAGCGTGGGGGGGCGAGTAACAGATACGCAGTATTTT. This chain connects TRBV9 to TRBJ2-3, with D possibly matching TRBD2 (7 bases). Germline-derived CDR1 and CDR2 are SGDLS and YYNGEE. The V end lost 2 bases, the J end lost 3 bases, and 13 bases lay between the germline ends. The CDR3 contains 15 residues. Supplemented by reference TRBV9 and TRBJ2-3, the full variable domain reads DSGVTQTPKHLITATGQRVTLRCSPRSGDLSVYWYQQSLDQGLQFLIQYYNGEERAKGNILERFSAQQFPDLHSELNLSSLELGDSALYFCASSVGGRVTDTQYFGPGTRLTVL.

The CDR3 sequence: CASSGGGNTGELFF. The CDR3 DNA reads as TGTGCCAGCAGCGGCGGGGGTAACACCGGGGAGCTGTTTTTT. V gene TRBV9 combines with J gene TRBJ2-2; 7 nucleotides agree with TRBD2. J gave up 2 bases and V 3 bases, and 1 base lay outside the gene matches. Germline values: CDR1 SGDLS, CDR2 YYNGEE. This CDR3 is 14 amino acids long. Filled out from reference TRBV9 and TRBJ2-2, the complete variable domain reads DSGVTQTPKHLITATGQRVTLRCSPRSGDLSVYWYQQSLDQGLQFLIQYYNGEERAKGNILERFSAQQFPDLHSELNLSSLELGDSALYFCASSGGGNTGELFFGEGSRLTVL.

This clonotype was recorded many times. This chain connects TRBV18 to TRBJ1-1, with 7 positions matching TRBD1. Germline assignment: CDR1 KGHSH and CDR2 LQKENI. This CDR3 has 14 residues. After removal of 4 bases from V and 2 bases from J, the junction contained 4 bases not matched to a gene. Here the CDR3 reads CASSQGTDNTEAFF. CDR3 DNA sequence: TGTGCCAGCTCACAGGGGACAGATAACACTGAAGCTTTCTTT.

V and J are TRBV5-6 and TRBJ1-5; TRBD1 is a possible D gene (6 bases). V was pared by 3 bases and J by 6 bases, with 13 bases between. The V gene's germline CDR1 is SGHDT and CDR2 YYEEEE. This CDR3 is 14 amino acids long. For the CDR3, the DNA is TGTGCCAGCAGCTCGGGGGGGCATGTTCAGCCCCAGCATTTT. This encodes CASSSGGHVQPQHF.

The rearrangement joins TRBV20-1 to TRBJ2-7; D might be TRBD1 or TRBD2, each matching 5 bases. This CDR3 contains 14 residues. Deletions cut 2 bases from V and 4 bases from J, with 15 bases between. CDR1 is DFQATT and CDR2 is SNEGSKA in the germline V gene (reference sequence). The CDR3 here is CSARWGRGAYEQYF. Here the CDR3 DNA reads TGCAGTGCTAGATGGGGCAGAGGGGCTTACGAGCAGTACTTC.